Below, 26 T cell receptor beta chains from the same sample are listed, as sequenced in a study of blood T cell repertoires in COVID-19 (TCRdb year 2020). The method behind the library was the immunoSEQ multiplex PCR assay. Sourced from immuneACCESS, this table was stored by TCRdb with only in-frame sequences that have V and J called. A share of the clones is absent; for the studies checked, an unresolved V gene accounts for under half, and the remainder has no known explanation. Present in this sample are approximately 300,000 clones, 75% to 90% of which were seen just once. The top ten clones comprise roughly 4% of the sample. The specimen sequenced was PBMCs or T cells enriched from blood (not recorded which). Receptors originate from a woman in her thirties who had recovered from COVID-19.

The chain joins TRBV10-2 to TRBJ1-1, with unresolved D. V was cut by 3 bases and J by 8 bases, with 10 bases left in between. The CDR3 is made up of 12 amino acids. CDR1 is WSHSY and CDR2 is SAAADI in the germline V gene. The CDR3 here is CASSDRVGEAFF. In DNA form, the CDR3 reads TGCGCCAGCAGTGATCGGGTAGGCGAAGCTTTCTTT.

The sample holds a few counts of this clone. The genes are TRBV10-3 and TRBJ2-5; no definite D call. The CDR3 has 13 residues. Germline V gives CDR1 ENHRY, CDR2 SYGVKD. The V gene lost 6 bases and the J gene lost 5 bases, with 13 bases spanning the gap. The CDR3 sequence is CAISRPGQETQYF. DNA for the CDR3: TGTGCCATCAGCAGACCAGGCCAGGAGACCCAGTACTTC.

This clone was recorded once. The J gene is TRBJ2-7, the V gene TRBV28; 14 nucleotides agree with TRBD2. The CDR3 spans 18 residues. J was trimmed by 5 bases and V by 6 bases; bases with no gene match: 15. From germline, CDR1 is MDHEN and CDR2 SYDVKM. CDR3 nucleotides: TGTGCCAGCAGGTTGGGACTAGCGGGAGTGAGGGGTTTTGACGAGCAGTACTTC. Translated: CASRLGLAGVRGFDEQYF.

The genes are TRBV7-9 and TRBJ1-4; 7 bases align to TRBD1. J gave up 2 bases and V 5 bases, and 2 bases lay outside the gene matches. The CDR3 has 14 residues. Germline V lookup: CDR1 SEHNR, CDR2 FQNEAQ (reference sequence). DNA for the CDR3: TGTGCCAGCAGCGAGACAGGGACTAATGAAAAACTGTTTTTT. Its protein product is CASSETGTNEKLFF.

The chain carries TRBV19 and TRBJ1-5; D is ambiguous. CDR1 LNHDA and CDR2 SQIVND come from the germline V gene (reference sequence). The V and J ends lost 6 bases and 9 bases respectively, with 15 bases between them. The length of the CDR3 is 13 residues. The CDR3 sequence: CASSRRTLGPQHF. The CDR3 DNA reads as TGTGCCAGTAGCAGGAGGACTTTGGGGCCCCAGCATTTT.

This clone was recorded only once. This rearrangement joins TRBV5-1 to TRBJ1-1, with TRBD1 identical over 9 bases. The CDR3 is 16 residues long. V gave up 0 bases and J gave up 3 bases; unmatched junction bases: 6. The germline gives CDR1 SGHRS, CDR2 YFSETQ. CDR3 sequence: CASSLAGTGWDTEAFF. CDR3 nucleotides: TGCGCCAGCAGCTTGGCTGGGACAGGGTGGGACACTGAAGCTTTCTTT.

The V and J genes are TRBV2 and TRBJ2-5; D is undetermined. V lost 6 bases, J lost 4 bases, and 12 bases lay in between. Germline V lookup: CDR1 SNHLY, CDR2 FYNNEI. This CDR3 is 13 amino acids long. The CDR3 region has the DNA TGTGCCAGCAGGGGCCACTCAGGAGAGACCCAGTACTTC. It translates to CASRGHSGETQYF.

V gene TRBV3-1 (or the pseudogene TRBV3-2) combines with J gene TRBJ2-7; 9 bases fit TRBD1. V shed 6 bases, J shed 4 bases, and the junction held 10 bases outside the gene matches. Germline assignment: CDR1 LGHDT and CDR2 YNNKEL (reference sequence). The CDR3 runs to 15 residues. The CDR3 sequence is CASRLTGGVRYEQYF. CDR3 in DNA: TGTGCCAGCAGACTTACAGGGGGCGTCAGGTACGAGCAGTACTTC.

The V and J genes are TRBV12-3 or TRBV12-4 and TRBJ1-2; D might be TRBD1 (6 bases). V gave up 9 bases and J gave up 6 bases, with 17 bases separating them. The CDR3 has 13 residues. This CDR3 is CASFSGGADGYTF. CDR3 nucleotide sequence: TGTGCCAGTTTTTCGGGGGGCGCGGATGGCTACACCTTC.

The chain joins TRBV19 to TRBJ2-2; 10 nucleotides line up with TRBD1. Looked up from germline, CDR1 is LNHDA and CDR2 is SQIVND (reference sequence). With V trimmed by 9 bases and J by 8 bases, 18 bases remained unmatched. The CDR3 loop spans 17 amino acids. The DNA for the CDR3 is TGTGCCAGCCTATATAGAGGGTCGGGGACAGGGGAGGGGGAGCTGTTTTTT. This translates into CASLYRGSGTGEGELFF. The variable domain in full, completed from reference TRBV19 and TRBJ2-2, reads DGGITQSPKYLFRKEGQNVTLSCEQNLNHDAMYWYRQDPGQGLRLIYYSQIVNDFQKGDIAEGYSVSREKKESFPLTVTSAQKNPTAFYLCASLYRGSGTGEGELFFGEGSRLTVL.

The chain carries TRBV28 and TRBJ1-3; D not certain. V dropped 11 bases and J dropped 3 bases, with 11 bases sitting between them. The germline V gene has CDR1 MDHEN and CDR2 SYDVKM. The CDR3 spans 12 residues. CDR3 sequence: CALGSGGNTIYF. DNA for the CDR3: TGTGCCTTAGGGAGTGGTGGAAACACCATATATTTT. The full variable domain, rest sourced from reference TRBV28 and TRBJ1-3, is DVKVTQSSRYLVKRTGEKVFLECVQDMDHENMFWYRQDPGLGLRLIYFSYDVKMKEKGDIPEGYSVSREKKERFSLILESASTNQTSMYLCALGSGGNTIYFGEGSWLTVV.

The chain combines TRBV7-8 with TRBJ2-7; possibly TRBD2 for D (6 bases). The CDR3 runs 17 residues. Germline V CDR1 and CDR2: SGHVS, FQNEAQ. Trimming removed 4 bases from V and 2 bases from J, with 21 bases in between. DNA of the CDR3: TGTGCCAGCAGCTCCGATATCGGTGTAGGACTAACCTACGAGCAGTACTTC. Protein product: CASSSDIGVGLTYEQYF.

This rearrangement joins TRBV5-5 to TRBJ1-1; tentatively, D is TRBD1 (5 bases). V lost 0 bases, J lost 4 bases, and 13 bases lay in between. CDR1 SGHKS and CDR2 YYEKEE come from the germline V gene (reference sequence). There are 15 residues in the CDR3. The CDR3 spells CASSLAGRGGTEAFF. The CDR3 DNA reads TGTGCCAGCAGCTTGGCAGGGAGGGGTGGCACTGAAGCTTTCTTT.

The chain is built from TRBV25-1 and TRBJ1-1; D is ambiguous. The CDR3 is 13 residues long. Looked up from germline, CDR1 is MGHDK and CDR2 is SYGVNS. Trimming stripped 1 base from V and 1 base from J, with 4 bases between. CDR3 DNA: TGTGCCAGCAGTGAATTGCGGAACACTGAAGCTTTCTTT. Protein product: CASSELRNTEAFF.

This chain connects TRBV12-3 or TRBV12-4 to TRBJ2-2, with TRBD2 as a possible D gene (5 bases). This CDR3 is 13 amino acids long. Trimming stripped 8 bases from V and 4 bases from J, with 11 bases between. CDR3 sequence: CASQRELTGELFF. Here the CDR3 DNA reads TGTGCCAGCCAGAGGGAGCTCACCGGGGAGCTGTTTTTT.

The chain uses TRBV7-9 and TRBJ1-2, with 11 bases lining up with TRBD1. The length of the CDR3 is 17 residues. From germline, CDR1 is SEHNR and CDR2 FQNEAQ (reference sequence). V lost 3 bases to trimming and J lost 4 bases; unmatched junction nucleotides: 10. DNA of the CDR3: TGTGCCAGCAGCTTGAGGGGACAGGGGGAGAGGGCCTATGGCTACACCTTC. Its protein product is CASSLRGQGERAYGYTF. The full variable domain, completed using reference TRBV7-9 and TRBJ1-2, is DTGVSQNPRHKITKRGQNVTFRCDPISEHNRLYWYRQTLGQGPEFLTYFQNEAQLEKSRLLSDRFSAERPKGSFSTLEIQRTEQGDSAMYLCASSLRGQGERAYGYTFGSGTRLTVV.

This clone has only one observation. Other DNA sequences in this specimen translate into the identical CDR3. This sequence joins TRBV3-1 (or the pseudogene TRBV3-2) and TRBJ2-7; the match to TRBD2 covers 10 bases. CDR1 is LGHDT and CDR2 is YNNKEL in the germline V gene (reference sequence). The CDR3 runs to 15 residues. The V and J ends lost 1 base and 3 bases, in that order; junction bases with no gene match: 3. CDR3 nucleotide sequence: TGTGCCAGCAGCCAAGGGCTAGCGGGAGTCTACGAGCAGTACTTC. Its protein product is CASSQGLAGVYEQYF.

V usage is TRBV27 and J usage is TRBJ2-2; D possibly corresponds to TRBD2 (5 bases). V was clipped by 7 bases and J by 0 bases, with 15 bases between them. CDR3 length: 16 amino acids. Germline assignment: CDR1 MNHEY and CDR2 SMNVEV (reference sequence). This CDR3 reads CASISRGDSNTGELFF. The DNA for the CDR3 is TGTGCCAGCATCAGTCGGGGTGACTCGAACACCGGGGAGCTGTTTTTT.

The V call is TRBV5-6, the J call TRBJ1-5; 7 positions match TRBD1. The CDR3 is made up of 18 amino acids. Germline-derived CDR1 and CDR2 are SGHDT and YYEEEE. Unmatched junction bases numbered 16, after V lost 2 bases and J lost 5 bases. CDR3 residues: CASSFGPKPGQSYQPQHF. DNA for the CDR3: TGTGCCAGCAGCTTTGGCCCTAAACCGGGACAGTCTTATCAGCCCCAGCATTTT.

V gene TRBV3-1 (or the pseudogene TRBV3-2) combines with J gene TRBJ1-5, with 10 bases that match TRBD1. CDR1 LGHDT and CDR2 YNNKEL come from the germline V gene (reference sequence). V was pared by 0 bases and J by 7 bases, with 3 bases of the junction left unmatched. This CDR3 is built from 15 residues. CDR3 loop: CASSQEGTGEQPQHF. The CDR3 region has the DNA TGTGCCAGCAGCCAAGAAGGGACAGGGGAGCAGCCCCAGCATTTT.

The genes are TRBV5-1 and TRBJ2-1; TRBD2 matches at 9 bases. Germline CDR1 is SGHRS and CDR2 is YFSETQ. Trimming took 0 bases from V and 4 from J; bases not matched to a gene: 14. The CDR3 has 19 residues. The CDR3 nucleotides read TGCGCCAGCAGCTTGGAGCCCCCCGTAGCGGGAGTGAGGTACAATGAGCAGTTCTTC. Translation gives CASSLEPPVAGVRYNEQFF.

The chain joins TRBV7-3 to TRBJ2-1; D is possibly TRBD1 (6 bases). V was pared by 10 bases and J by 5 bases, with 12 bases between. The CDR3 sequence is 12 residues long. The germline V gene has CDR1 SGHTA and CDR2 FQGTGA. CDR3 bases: TGTGCCACCTCAGGGGAAAACAATGAGCAGTTCTTC. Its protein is CATSGENNEQFF.

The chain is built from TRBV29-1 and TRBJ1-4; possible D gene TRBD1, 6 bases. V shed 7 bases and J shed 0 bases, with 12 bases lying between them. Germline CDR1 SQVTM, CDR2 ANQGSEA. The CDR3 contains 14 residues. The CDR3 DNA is TGCAGCGCGGCGACAGGTGCAACTAATGAAAAACTGTTTTTT. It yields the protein CSAATGATNEKLFF.

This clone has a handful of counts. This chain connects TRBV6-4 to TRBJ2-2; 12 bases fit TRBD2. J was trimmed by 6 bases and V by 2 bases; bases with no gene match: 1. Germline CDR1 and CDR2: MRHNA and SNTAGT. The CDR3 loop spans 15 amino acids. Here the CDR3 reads CASSDLAGGPGELFF. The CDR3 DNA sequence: TGTGCCAGCAGTGACCTAGCGGGGGGGCCCGGGGAGCTGTTTTTT.

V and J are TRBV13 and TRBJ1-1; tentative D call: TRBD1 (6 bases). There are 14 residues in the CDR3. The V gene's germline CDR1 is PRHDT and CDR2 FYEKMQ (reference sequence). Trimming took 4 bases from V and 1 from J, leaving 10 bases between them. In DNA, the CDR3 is TGTGCCAGCAGCTATCGGACAGCGAACACTGAAGCTTTCTTT. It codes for CASSYRTANTEAFF.

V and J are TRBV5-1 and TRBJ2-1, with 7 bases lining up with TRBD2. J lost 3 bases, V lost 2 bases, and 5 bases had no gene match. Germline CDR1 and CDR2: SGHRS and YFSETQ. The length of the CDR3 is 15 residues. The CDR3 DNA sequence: TGCGCCAGCAGCTTACTAGCGAGAGGCTACAATGAGCAGTTCTTC. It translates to CASSLLARGYNEQFF.